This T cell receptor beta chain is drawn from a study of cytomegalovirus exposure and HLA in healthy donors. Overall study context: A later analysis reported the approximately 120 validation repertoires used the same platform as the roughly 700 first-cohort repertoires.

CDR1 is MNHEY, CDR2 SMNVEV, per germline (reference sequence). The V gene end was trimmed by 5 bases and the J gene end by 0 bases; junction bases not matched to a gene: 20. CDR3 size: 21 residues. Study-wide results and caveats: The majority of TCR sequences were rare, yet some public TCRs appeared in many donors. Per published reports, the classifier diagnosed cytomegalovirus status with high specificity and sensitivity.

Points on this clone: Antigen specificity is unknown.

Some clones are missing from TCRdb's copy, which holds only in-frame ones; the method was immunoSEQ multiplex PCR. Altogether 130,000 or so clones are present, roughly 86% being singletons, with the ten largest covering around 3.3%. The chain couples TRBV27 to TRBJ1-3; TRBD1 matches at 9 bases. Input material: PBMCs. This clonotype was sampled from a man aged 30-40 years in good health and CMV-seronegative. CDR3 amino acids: CASSPTPGRVGQGNSGNTIYF. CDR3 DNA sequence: TGTGCCAGCAGTCCGACCCCCGGTAGGGTGGGACAGGGCAACTCTGGAAACACCATATATTTT.